This T cell receptor beta chain was observed in a study of graft-versus-host responses after intestinal transplantation. Sequencing was performed with immunoSEQ multiplex PCR; in TCRdb, only in-frame clones are kept and a portion is missing. The sample records about 38,000 clones, around 83% being singletons. Notes on the study in general: Some GvH clones appeared in ileal mucosa or blood before recipient bone marrow. Allografts of patients with graft-donor T cell macrochimerism showed high graft-versus-host to host-versus-graft clone ratios.

CDR1 and CDR2 (germline): SGHRS, YFSETQ. Trimming cost V 5 bases and J 5 bases; bases outside gene matches: 0. This CDR3 spans 12 amino acids. Remarks on this clone: As yet, its antigen is unknown.

Specimen: PBMCs, collected approximately 1,000 days after transplant. This TCR derives from a human patient who received an intestinal transplant, so some T cells may come from the graft donor. The chain carries TRBV5-1 and TRBJ2-2; TRBD2 aligns across 7 bases. CDR3 nucleotide sequence: TGCGCCAGCAGGGGAGGGACCGGGGAGCTGTTTTTT. It specifies CASRGGTGELFF.